Below, one T cell receptor beta chain is given with its context. The antigen is undetermined. The length of the CDR3 is 14 residues. These data belong to a study of a mutant IDH1 vaccine in newly diagnosed glioma. Overall study: Mean patient age was about 40 years; 62.5% were male and about 40% female. Patients previously underwent radiotherapy, temozolomide, or both, and most underwent both.

The protocol was immunoSEQ multiplex PCR, while the TCRdb copy is restricted to in-frame clones and leaves out a portion. The data show tens of thousands of clones, with over 60% seen just once and roughly 8% held by the top ten. The study, taken as a whole, reports: Among all patients, vaccine-induced immune responses occurred in over 80%.

Regarding time point: week 35, safety follow-up. Every vaccination contained 300 ug of the mutant IDH1 20-mer peptide and was paired with topical imiquimod. Each patient was administered eight vaccinations, scheduled in weeks 1, 3, 5, 7, 11, 15, 19 and 23. This material consisted of PBMCs, taken from a glioma patient whose treatment included an IDH1 peptide vaccine. This chain uses TRBV21-1 with TRBJ2-7; TRBD2, the D gene given by the table, was not confirmed from the DNA. TRBV21-1 is flagged as a pseudogene. The TCR originated in a man aged 50-59 years with glioma. The CDR3 DNA follows: TGTGCCAGCAGCAAGGAGGGTCCATCCTACGAGCAGTACTTC. Translating it yields CASSKEGPSYEQYF.